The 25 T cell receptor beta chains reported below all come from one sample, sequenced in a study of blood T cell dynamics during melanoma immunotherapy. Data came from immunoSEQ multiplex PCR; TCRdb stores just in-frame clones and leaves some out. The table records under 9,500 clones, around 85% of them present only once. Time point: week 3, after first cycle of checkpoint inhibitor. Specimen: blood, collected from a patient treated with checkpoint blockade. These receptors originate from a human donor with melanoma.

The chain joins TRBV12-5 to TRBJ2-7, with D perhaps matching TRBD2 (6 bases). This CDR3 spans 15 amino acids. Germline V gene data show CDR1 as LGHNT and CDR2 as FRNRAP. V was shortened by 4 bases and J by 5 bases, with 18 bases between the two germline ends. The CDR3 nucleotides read TGTGCTAGTGGTTGCCTGGGGGGTGGAGAGGACGAGCAGTACGTC. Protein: CASGCLGGGEDEQYV.

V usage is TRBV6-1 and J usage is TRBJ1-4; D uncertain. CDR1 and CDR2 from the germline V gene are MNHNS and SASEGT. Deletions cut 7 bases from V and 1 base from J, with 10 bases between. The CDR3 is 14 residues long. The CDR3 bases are TGTGCCAGCAAGCTCTCAGTAACTAATGAAAAACTGTTTTTT. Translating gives CASKLSVTNEKLFF.

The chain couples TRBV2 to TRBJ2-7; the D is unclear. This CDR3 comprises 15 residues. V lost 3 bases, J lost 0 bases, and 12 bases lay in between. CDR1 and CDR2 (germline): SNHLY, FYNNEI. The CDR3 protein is CASSEMGSLSYEQYV. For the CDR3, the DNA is TGTGCCAGCAGTGAGATGGGCAGCCTCTCCTACGAGCAGTACGTC.

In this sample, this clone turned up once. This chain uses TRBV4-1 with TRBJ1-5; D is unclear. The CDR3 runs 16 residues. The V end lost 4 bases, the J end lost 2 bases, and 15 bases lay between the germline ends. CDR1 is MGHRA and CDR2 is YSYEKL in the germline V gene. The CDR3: CASSRESGGRNQPQHF. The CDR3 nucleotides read TGCGCCAGCAGCCGCGAATCAGGAGGTCGCAATCAGCCCCAGCATTTT.

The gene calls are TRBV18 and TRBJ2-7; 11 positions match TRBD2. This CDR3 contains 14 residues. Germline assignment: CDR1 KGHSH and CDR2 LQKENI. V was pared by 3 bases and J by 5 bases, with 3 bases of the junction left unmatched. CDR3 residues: CASSPTSGVNEQYV. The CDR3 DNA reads TGTGCCAGCTCACCGACTAGCGGGGTGAACGAGCAGTACGTC.

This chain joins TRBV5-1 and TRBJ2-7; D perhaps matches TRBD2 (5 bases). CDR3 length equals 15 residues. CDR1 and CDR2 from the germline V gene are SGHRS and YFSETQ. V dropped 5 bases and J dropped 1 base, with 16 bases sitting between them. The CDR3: CASRPGDARSYEQYF. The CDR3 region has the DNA TGCGCCAGCAGGCCCGGGGATGCAAGATCCTACGAGCAGTACTTC.

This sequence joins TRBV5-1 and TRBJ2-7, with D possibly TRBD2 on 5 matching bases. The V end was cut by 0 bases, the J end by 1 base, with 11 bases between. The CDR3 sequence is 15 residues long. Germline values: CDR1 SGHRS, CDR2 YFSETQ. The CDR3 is CASSLVPGVSYEQYF. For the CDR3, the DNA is TGCGCCAGCAGCTTGGTTCCCGGGGTATCCTACGAGCAGTACTTC.

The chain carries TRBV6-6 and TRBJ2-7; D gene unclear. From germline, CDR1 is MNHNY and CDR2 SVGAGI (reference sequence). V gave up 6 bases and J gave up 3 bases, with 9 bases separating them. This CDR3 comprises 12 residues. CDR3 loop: CASSSGGYEQYF. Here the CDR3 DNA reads TGTGCCAGCAGCTCGGGCGGCTACGAGCAGTACTTC.

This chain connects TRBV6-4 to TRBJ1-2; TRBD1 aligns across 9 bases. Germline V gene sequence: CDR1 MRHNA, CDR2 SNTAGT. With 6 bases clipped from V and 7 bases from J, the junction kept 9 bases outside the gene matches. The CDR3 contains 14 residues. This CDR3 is CASRGQGFLGGYTF. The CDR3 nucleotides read TGTGCCAGCAGGGGACAGGGCTTTTTAGGTGGCTACACCTTC.

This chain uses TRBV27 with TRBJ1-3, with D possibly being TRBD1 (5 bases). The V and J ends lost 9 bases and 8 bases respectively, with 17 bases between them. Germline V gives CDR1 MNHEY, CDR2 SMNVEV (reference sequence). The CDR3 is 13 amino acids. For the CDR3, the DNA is TGTGCCAGTCCCTATCGCTCGGGGGACACCATATATTTT. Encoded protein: CASPYRSGDTIYF.

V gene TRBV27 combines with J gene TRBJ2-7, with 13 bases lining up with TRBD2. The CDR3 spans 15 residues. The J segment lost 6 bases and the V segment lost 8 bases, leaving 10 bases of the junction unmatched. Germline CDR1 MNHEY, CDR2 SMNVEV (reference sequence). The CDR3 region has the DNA TGTGCCAGCCCGGGCCCCGGGACTAGCGGGATCGAGCAGTACGTC. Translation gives CASPGPGTSGIEQYV.

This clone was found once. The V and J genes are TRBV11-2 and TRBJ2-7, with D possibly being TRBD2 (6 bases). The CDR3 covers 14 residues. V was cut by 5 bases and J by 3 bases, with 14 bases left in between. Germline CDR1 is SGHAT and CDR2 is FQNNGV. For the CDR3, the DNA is TGTGCCAGCAGCCGAGGAGGGTGGAACTACGAGCAGTACGTC. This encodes CASSRGGWNYEQYV.

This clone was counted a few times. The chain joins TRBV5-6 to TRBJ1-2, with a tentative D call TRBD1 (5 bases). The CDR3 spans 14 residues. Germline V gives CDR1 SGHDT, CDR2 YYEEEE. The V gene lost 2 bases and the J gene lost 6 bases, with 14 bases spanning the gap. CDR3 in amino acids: CASSLWGSWDGYTF. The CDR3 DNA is TGTGCCAGCAGCTTATGGGGGAGTTGGGATGGCTACACCTTC.

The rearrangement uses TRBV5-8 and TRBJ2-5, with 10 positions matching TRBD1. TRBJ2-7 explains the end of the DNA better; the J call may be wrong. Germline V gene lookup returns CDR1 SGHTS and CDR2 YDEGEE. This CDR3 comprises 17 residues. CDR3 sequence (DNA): TGTGCCAGCAGCCGTGGGACAGGGGAAGGGGATGCCTACGAGCAGTACTTC. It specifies CASSRGTGEGDAYEQYF.

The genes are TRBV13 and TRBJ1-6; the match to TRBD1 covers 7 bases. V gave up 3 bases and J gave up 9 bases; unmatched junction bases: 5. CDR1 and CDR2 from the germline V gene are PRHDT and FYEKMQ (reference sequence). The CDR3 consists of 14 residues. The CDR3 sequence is CASSLGTVTSPLHF. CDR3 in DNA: TGTGCCAGCAGCTTGGGGACAGTCACTTCACCCCTCCACTTT.

The CDR3 region has the DNA TGTGCCAGCAGTGTATGGCCTAATGGGAATCAGCCCCAGCATTTT. Residues: CASSVWPNGNQPQHF. V is TRBV6-1 and J is TRBJ1-5; D gene uncertain. The CDR3 loop spans 15 amino acids. Between the trimmed V and J ends, which lost 4 bases and 4 bases, there was a span of 14 bases. Germline V lookup: CDR1 MNHNS, CDR2 SASEGT.

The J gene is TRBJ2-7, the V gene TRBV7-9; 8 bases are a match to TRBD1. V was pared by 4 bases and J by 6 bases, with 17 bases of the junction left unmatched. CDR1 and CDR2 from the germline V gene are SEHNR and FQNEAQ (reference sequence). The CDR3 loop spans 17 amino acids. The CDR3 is CASSSGPNRGFRGEQYF. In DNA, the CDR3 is TGTGCCAGCAGCTCCGGGCCCAACAGGGGGTTCCGGGGCGAGCAGTACTTC.

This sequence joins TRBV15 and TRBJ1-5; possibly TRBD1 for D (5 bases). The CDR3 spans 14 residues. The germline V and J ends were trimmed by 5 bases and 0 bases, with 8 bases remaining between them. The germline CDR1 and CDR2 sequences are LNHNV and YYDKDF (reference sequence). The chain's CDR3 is CATSGGYSNQPQHF. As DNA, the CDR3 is TGTGCCACCAGCGGGGGGTATAGCAATCAGCCCCAGCATTTT.

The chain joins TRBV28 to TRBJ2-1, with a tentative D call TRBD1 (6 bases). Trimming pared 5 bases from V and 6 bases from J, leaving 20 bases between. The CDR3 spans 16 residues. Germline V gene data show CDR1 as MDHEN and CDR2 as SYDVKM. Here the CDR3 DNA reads TGTGCCAGCAGTCCCACTATTAGGGACAAAAGCAATGAGCAGTTCTTC. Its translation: CASSPTIRDKSNEQFF.

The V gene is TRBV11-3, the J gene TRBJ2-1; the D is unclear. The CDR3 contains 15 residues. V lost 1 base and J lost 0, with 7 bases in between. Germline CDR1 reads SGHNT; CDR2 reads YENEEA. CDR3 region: CASSLGASSYNEQFF. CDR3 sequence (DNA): TGTGCCAGCAGCTTAGGGGCGAGCTCCTACAATGAGCAGTTCTTC.

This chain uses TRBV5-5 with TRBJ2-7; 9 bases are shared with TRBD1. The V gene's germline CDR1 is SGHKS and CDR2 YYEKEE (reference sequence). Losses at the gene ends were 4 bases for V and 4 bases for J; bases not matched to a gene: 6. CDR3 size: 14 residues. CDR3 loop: CASSPRQGEYEQYF. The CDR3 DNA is TGTGCCAGCAGCCCCCGACAGGGGGAGTACGAGCAGTACTTC.

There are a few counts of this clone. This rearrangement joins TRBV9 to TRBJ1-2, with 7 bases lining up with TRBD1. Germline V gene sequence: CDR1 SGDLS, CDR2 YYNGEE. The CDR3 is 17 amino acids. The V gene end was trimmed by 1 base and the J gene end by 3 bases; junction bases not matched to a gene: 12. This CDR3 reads CASSVFGAGGTHYGYTF. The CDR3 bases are TGTGCCAGCAGCGTATTCGGGGCAGGGGGAACTCACTATGGCTACACCTTC.

In DNA, the CDR3 is TGTGCCACCTCTGACCCAACCGGGACAGGAGCGTTAGGGGAGCAGTACTTC. It translates to CATSDPTGTGALGEQYF. The chain combines TRBV15 with TRBJ2-5, with 8 nucleotides matching TRBD1. The CDR3 sequence is 17 residues long. Trimming removed 8 bases from V and 11 bases from J; junction bases left unmatched: 25. CDR1 and CDR2 from the germline V gene are LNHNV and YYDKDF (reference sequence).

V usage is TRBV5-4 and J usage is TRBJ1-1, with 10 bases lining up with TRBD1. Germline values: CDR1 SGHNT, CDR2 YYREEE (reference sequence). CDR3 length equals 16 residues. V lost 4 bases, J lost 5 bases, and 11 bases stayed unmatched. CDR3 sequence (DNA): TGTGCCAGCAGCCTCTTGACAGGGGGCGCCGGGACTGAAGCTTTCTTT. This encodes CASSLLTGGAGTEAFF. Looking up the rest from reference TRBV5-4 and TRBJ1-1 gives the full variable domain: ETGVTQSPTHLIKTRGQQVTLRCSSQSGHNTVSWYQQALGQGPQFIFQYYREEENGRGNFPPRFSGLQFPNYSSELNVNALELDDSALYLCASSLLTGGAGTEAFFGQGTRLTVV.

The CDR3 DNA follows: TGTGCCAGCAGCTATACGGACAATGAGCAGTTCTTC. Translated: CASSYTDNEQFF. The V and J genes are TRBV2 and TRBJ2-1; no definite D call. With 6 bases removed from V and 5 bases from J, the gap between germline ends came to 8 bases. This CDR3 region has 12 residues. Germline assignment: CDR1 SNHLY and CDR2 FYNNEI.